This T cell receptor beta chain originates from a study of T cell repertoires in cytomegalovirus infection. This CDR3 is built from 16 residues. Trimming shortened V by 6 bases and J by 1 base, and 16 bases separated the two germline ends. Germline V gene sequence: CDR1 MNHEY, CDR2 SMNVEV (reference sequence). One entry per CDR3 protein, called by TCRdb with MiXCR from the reads. The data contain 490,000 or so distinct CDR3 sequences, 11% of them singletons. V gene TRBV27 combines with J gene TRBJ1-5; D not certain. This TCR was sampled from a human donor in good health (CMV status not recorded). Some clones in this sample may be carry-over from other donors' samples. The sequenced sample consisted of PBMCs. CDR3 loop: CASSLRATTSNQPQHF. CDR3 DNA sequence: TGTGCCAGCAGCCTCCGGGCCACCACGAGCAATCAGCCCCAGCATTTT.